This T cell receptor beta chain was recorded in a study of blood T cells in healthy people across ages. Findings and caveats of the study: In older individuals, TCR beta diversity per million T cells was lower, falling roughly linearly with age. Naive T cell percentage strongly correlated with TCR beta diversity.

With a J-beta primer mix and a sample-barcoded 5' primer, a second PCR ran about 6 to 11 cycles. TCRdb re-called the 5' RACE reads through MiXCR, storing one row per CDR3 protein. Of 630,000 or so distinct CDR3 sequences in the sample, about 30% were seen once. V gave up 3 bases and J gave up 8 bases, with 16 bases separating them. The CDR3 is made up of 13 amino acids. Germline V gene sequence: CDR1 DFQATT, CDR2 SNEGSKA (reference sequence). With regard to this clonotype: What it binds is not known.

This clonotype originated in a woman aged 80 or older in good health. The gene calls are TRBV20-1 and TRBJ1-2; possible D gene TRBD1, 5 bases. The sample comprised blood. The CDR3 sequence: CSARGPEAQGYTF. CDR3 nucleotide sequence: TGCAGTGCTAGGGGGCCCGAAGCGCAAGGCTACACCTTC.